This T cell receptor (beta chain) was sequenced for a study of spatial heterogeneity in lung cancer. Study details: Alpha-chain sequences were consistently detected in smaller numbers than beta-chain sequences.

Time point indicated: sample taken at primary tumor resection. Material for sequencing was whole RNA from tumor, nontumor lung or frozen PBMC, left unsorted. Donation came from some 73 patients with untreated early-stage non-small cell lung cancer. This clonotype was counted ten times or more. For a library built for alpha chains, this beta chain is a stray read; little rests on its size. This CDR3 comprises 13 residues. Germline CDR1 SGHTA, CDR2 FQGNSA. The germline V and J ends were trimmed by 5 bases and 5 bases, with 12 bases remaining between them. A unique molecular identifier was attached to every TCR cDNA molecule. TCRdb re-called the 5' RACE reads through MiXCR, storing one row per CDR3 protein. The sample has approximately 6,900 distinct CDR3 sequences; 3.9% are singletons.

The V and J genes are TRBV7-2 and TRBJ1-2; maybe TRBD1 (6 bases). This material consisted of normal lung tissue next to the tumor, taken at surgery. The TCR was taken from a female donor with early-stage non-small cell lung cancer. DNA for the CDR3: TGTGCCAGCAGCCCTGGGACATCGTATGGCTACACCTTC. As protein: CASSPGTSYGYTF.